The source of this TCR beta chain is a study of a mutant IDH1 vaccine in newly diagnosed glioma. The CDR3 is 16 residues long. V was pared by 1 base and J by 6 bases, with 7 bases of the junction left unmatched. CDR1 and CDR2 from the germline V gene are MGHRA and YSYEKL. The sample's time point: week 11, during vaccination. Each dose delivered 300 ug of mutant IDH1 20-mer peptide subcutaneously with imiquimod. Measured with immunoSEQ multiplex PCR; TCRdb has only the in-frame clones, and not every one. Of 50,000 to 65,000 clones in the sample, 91% were seen once. Details on this clone: Its antigen is unidentified.

The sample here was PBMCs, taken from a glioma patient whose treatment included an IDH1 peptide vaccine. The source of this sequence is a man aged 45-65 years with glioma. The chain joins TRBV4-1 to TRBJ2-2; 8 nucleotides agree with TRBD2. CDR3 bases: TGCGCCAGCAGCCAAGCCCGGGGGGGCAAGGCCGGGGAGCTGTTTTTT. This gives the protein CASSQARGGKAGELFF.